This is a list of T cell receptor beta chains from one sample in a study of blood T cells in healthy people across ages. TCRdb re-called the 5' RACE reads with MiXCR, one entry per CDR3 protein. The sample gives about 720,000 distinct CDR3 sequences, 25% of which show up once; approximately 3.7% is in the top ten. The sample was also reused in another study, on T cells of mothers and their children.

The sample was blood. Receptor source: a boy between 10 and 17 years old in good health. The CDR3 runs from the conserved cysteine through the conserved F or W. The D gene is left open where the match is weak. Clone size is given for some rows only: seen once, a few or many times, or a class if the clone is expanded.

j_gene,abundance,v_gene,len,d_gene,CDR3nt,CDR3aa
TRBJ2-5,-,TRBV7-9,14,-,TGTGCCAGCAGCTTAGAAGGGGGTCTGAAGACCCAGTACTTC,CASSLEGGLKTQYF
TRBJ2-7,-,TRBV29-1,14,-,TGCAGCGTTGAGACTCTGGAGGCGAACTACGAGCAGTACTTC,CSVETLEANYEQYF
TRBJ2-1,-,TRBV28,21,-,TGTGCCAGCAGTTTCCCTAGATTTGGACAGATCCGGACCTCTTCCTACAATGAGCAGTTCTTC,CASSFPRFGQIRTSSYNEQFF
TRBJ2-1,-,TRBV7-2,16,-,TGCGCCAGCAGCTTAGCGGTATCGAGCTCCTACAATGAGCAGTTCTTC,CASSLAVSSSYNEQFF
TRBJ2-2,-,TRBV11-2,13,-,TGTGCCAGCGCCCTCTTATCCACCGGGGAGCTGTTTTTT,CASALLSTGELFF
TRBJ2-7,once,TRBV20-1,14,-,TGCAGTGCCCAGGAGACCGACAGGCCCTACGAGCAGTACTTC,CSAQETDRPYEQYF
TRBJ2-7,-,TRBV5-1,15,TRBD2,TGCGCCAGCAGCTCAATAGCGGGAGGCAACTACGAGCAGTACTTC,CASSSIAGGNYEQYF
TRBJ2-7,few,TRBV29-1,12,-,TGCAGCGTTGACCGGAGCCGGGGCGAGCAGTACTTC,CSVDRSRGEQYF
TRBJ1-1,few,TRBV6-2/TRBV6-3,14,TRBD1,TGTGCCAGCACCACTACAGGGGGAGTAACTGAAGCTTTCTTT,CASTTTGGVTEAFF
TRBJ1-4,few,TRBV7-9,15,-,TGTGCCAGCAGCACCGGGAGACCAACTAATGAAAAACTGTTTTTT,CASSTGRPTNEKLFF
TRBJ1-1,few,TRBV7-8,16,TRBD1,TGTGCCAGCAGCTTAGATATTTGGGACAGGAACACTGAAGCTTTCTTT,CASSLDIWDRNTEAFF
TRBJ2-5,few,TRBV2,15,TRBD2,TGTGCCAGCACGGGGGCTAGCGGGGTTGTAGAGACCCAGTACTTC,CASTGASGVVETQYF
TRBJ2-1,-,TRBV9,15,-,TGTGCCAGCAGCGTGGGGGGTGTGTCGGTCAATGAGCAGTTCTTC,CASSVGGVSVNEQFF
TRBJ2-5,-,TRBV24-1,16,-,TGTGCCACCAGTGATAGAGACCGGGAGACCTACGAGACCCAGTACTTC,CATSDRDRETYETQYF
TRBJ2-4,-,TRBV11-2,13,-,TGTGCCAGCAGCTTAGGGCTAGACAGCATTCAGTACTTC,CASSLGLDSIQYF
TRBJ2-1,few,TRBV9,14,-,TGTGCCAGCAGCGTAGAGGCCGGTAACAATGAGCAGTTCTTC,CASSVEAGNNEQFF
TRBJ1-6,once,TRBV28,13,-,TGTGCCAGCAGTTTATTCCAGGGATTACCCCTCCACTTT,CASSLFQGLPLHF
TRBJ2-1,few,TRBV28,15,TRBD1,TGTGCCAGCAGTTTCGTGGGGACAGGGAACAATGAGCAGTTCTTC,CASSFVGTGNNEQFF
TRBJ2-1,few,TRBV10-3,13,-,TGTGCCATCAGGTGGGGGAGTGGCAATGAGCAGTTCTTC,CAIRWGSGNEQFF
TRBJ1-1,-,TRBV29-1,13,-,TGCAGCGCCGGACGGACAGAGAACACTGAAGCTTTCTTT,CSAGRTENTEAFF
TRBJ2-5,few,TRBV10-3,15,TRBD2,TGTGCCATCAGTGACGCGGGGGGCAAACAAGAGACCCAGTACTTC,CAISDAGGKQETQYF
TRBJ1-3,-,TRBV28,14,-,TGTGCCAGCCAGACCTCAGGAGCAGGAAACACCATATATTTT,CASQTSGAGNTIYF
TRBJ1-1,few,TRBV2,20,TRBD1,TGTGCCAGCGGGGTCCTCGGGACAGGTTTTATTGGTTCTGGGTTCTCTGAAGCTTTCTTT,CASGVLGTGFIGSGFSEAFF
TRBJ1-6,-,TRBV4-3,18,-,TGCGCCAGCAGCCAAGAATCTAGGGGTTCGTCCTATAATTCACCCCTCCACTTT,CASSQESRGSSYNSPLHF
TRBJ2-5,-,TRBV9,14,TRBD1,TGTGCCAGCAGCGTAGATGCAGGGGGCGAGACCCAGTACTTC,CASSVDAGGETQYF
TRBJ2-7,few,TRBV6-5,13,-,TGTGCCAGCAGTTATTCGAGATCCTACGAGCAGTACTTC,CASSYSRSYEQYF
TRBJ2-7,-,TRBV5-1,14,TRBD1,TGCGCCAGCAGCTCACGACAGGGGATCAACGAGCAGTACTTC,CASSSRQGINEQYF
TRBJ2-3,few,TRBV11-2,15,-,TGTGCCAGCAGCGCACTGCAGGGGGGGGCAGATACGCAGTATTTT,CASSALQGGADTQYF
TRBJ2-2,few,TRBV15,19,TRBD2,TGTGCCACCAGCAGATCGGCGTCCGGGACTAGCGGTATCACCGGGGAGCTGTTTTTT,CATSRSASGTSGITGELFF
TRBJ2-3,-,TRBV7-2,17,TRBD2,TGTGCCAGCAGCTTAGGGTTCAGCGGGGGGGCCGTCGATACGCAGTATTTT,CASSLGFSGGAVDTQYF
TRBJ2-7,many,TRBV3-1,17,TRBD2,TGTGCCAGCAGCCAATCGGGACTAGCGGGAACCCCCGGCGAGCAGTACTTC,CASSQSGLAGTPGEQYF
TRBJ2-5,-,TRBV7-9,15,-,TGTGCCAGCAGCTTAGTCTCGGGCAGAAAAGAGACCCAGTACTTC,CASSLVSGRKETQYF
TRBJ2-7,few,TRBV6-2/TRBV6-3,17,TRBD2,TGTGCCAGCAGTTTAGGGACGGGACTAGCGTTCTCCTACGAGCAGTACTTC,CASSLGTGLAFSYEQYF
TRBJ1-5,few,TRBV4-2,15,-,TGTGCCAGCAGCCAAGAAGCGATGTCCCATCAGCCCCAGCATTTT,CASSQEAMSHQPQHF
TRBJ2-5,few,TRBV6-1,16,-,TGTGCCAGCAGTGAAGGAGTACTACCCAACCAAGAGACCCAGTACTTC,CASSEGVLPNQETQYF
TRBJ1-2,few,TRBV4-3,14,-,TGCGCCAGCAGCCAAGATCGACGGGGCGGGGGCTACACCTTC,CASSQDRRGGGYTF
TRBJ2-1,few,TRBV11-2,12,-,TGTGCCAGCAGCTGGGACTCGGGTGAGCAGTTCTTC,CASSWDSGEQFF
TRBJ2-5,-,TRBV20-1,14,TRBD1,TGCAGTGCTAGAAACAGGGGGCGCACAGAGACCCAGTACTTC,CSARNRGRTETQYF
TRBJ2-5,few,TRBV20-1,12,-,TGCAGTGAGGAGGCTTCCCAAGAGACCCAGTACTTC,CSEEASQETQYF
TRBJ1-2,few,TRBV4-3,15,-,TGCGCCAGCAGCCAAGATCCCCCTCTCGGGTACGGCTACACCTTC,CASSQDPPLGYGYTF
TRBJ2-1,few,TRBV28,14,TRBD2,TGTGCCAGCGGACCGGGGGGGTCTTACAATGAGCAGTTCTTC,CASGPGGSYNEQFF
TRBJ1-1,-,TRBV29-1,14,TRBD1,TGCAGCGTTGAAGTTTGGACAGGGGGCACTGAAGCTTTCTTT,CSVEVWTGGTEAFF
TRBJ2-3,-,TRBV2,14,TRBD2,TGTGCCATCCTTCCTAGCGGGAGCACAGATACGCAGTATTTT,CAILPSGSTDTQYF
TRBJ2-1,-,TRBV24-1,17,TRBD2,TGTGCCACCAGTGTCCGCCCAGGGACTAGCGGGACCAATGAGCAGCTCTTC,CATSVRPGTSGTNEQLF
TRBJ1-5,-,TRBV7-2,13,-,TGTGCCAGCAGCAGACCGGGGGGAAAGCCCCAGCATTTT,CASSRPGGKPQHF
TRBJ2-5,many,TRBV28,20,-,TGTGCCACCGCTGGAAGGGACAGGGTTTCCCTGACCGGGGGGGAAGAGACCCAGTACTTC,CATAGRDRVSLTGGEETQYF
TRBJ1-4,-,TRBV29-1,14,-,TGCAGCGTCGCACGGACGTGGGATACCGGAAAACTGTTTTTT,CSVARTWDTGKLFF
TRBJ2-7,many,TRBV29-1,11,-,TGCAGCGTGGTCGACTCCTACGAGCAGTACTTC,CSVVDSYEQYF
TRBJ1-2,few,TRBV20-1,14,-,TGCAGTGCCAGACCGGGACATGTGAACTATGGCTACACCTTC,CSARPGHVNYGYTF
TRBJ2-7,-,TRBV27,18,-,TGTGCCAGCAGTTTCGGCCCCCCGGGGGAACCCAGGCACTACGAGCAGTACTTC,CASSFGPPGEPRHYEQYF
TRBJ1-2,few,TRBV28,15,TRBD1,TGTGCCAGCAAGCTCCAGGGGGATATTAACTATGGCTACACCTTC,CASKLQGDINYGYTF
TRBJ1-2,few,TRBV7-9,12,-,TGTGCCAGCAGCTTAGGCAATCCGGGCTACACCTTC,CASSLGNPGYTF
TRBJ2-7,-,TRBV9,14,-,TGTGCCAGCAGCGTACGGGACACACGCTGCGAGCAGTACTTC,CASSVRDTRCEQYF